The following is a TCR beta chain sequence with its context. RNA transcripts served as the template for amplifying TCR beta CDR3 regions. With the HTBI primer set, the TCR CDR3 went through a first round of RT-PCR. TCRdb analysed the multiplex PCR reads with MiXCR anew, one entry per CDR3 protein. The table lists about 610,000 distinct CDR3 sequences, roughly 46% of them singletons, with around 7.7% in the top ten. Graves' hyperthyroidism showing no ophthalmopathy progression within 18 months was considered stable. Patients between 18 and 65 years old had hyperthyroidism, newly diagnosed and lasting under 2 months. The diagnostic basis comprised clinical symptoms, serum thyroxine and TRAb, thyroid ultrasound and orbital computed tomography. V was shortened by 3 bases and J by 3 bases, with 12 bases between the two germline ends. This CDR3 is 13 amino acids long. The germline gives CDR1 GTSNPN, CDR2 SVGIG (reference sequence).

The data stem from a study of T cells in Graves' hyperthyroidism and ophthalmopathy. The TCR was taken from a woman aged 18-30 years with Graves' hyperthyroidism. The specimen was peripheral blood or thyroid tissue (not recorded which). The chain recombines TRBV30 with TRBJ2-7, with D uncertain. CDR3 residues: CAWRGGPDYEQYF. For the CDR3, the DNA is TGTGCCTGGAGGGGTGGGCCCGACTACGAGCAGTACTTC.